The clone carrying this TCR beta chain was recorded at least ten times. The data originate from a study of T cells in Graves' hyperthyroidism and ophthalmopathy. Patients were excluded because of uncontrolled infection, other autoimmune disease, pregnancy or lactation. The source material, RNA transcripts, was used to amplify TCR beta CDR3 regions. A first-round RT-PCR of the TCR CDR3 used the HTBI primer set. TCRdb fed the multiplex PCR reads into MiXCR, producing one record per CDR3 protein. The repertoire has some 690,000 distinct CDR3 sequences, approximately 15% of them found once; the top ten carry roughly 16%. Trimming cost V 1 base and J 4 bases; bases outside gene matches: 9. The CDR3 runs 16 residues. From germline, CDR1 is SGHTA and CDR2 FQGNSA.

The sequenced sample consisted of blood. This chain joins TRBV7-2 and TRBJ2-5; 7 bases line up with TRBD2. This sequence originates from a man aged 45-65 years with Graves' hyperthyroidism. The CDR3 bases are TGTGCCAGCAGCTTAGTAGGCGGAGGCGGGGGAGAGACCCAGTACTTC. This gives the protein CASSLVGGGGGETQYF.